The clone carrying this T cell receptor (beta chain) was picked up many times. These data belong to a study of CD8 T cells in ankylosing spondylitis. MiXCR, applied by TCRdb to the 5' RACE reads, yields one record per CDR3 protein. This table holds 110,000 to 150,000 distinct CDR3 sequences, approximately 9.2% found once. Trimming at V came to 8 bases and at J to 9 bases, leaving 7 bases not matched to a gene. Germline values: CDR1 SGHVS, CDR2 FQNEAQ. This CDR3 has 14 amino acids. This rearrangement joins TRBV7-8 to TRBJ1-6; TRBD1 aligns across 10 bases. Sequenced: synovial fluid, either unsorted or a sorted T cell fraction (not recorded which). The clonotype was recovered from a male donor with ankylosing spondylitis. DNA for the CDR3: TGTGCCAGCGGCCCGGGACAGGGGAGTTCACCCCTCCACTTT. Translating gives CASGPGQGSSPLHF.